This note documents a single T cell receptor (beta chain) sequence. The record originates from a study of control samples from healthy donors and cancer patients. Libraries were prepared by immunoSEQ multiplex PCR; TCRdb keeps only in-frame clonotypes and omits some of them. The data contain approximately 150,000 clones, around 94% of them singletons. The V and J ends lost 3 bases and 7 bases respectively, with 19 bases between them. The germline gives CDR1 DFQATT, CDR2 SNEGSKA (reference sequence). The CDR3 spans 16 residues. The sample taken for sequencing was blood. The chain links TRBV20-1 to TRBJ1-6, with a weak D call TRBD1 (5 bases). The receptor was isolated from a man aged 35 to 55 in good health. The CDR3 loop is CSASFGGWGENSPLHF. The CDR3 nucleotides are TGCAGTGCTAGTTTTGGGGGGTGGGGAGAAAATTCACCCCTCCACTTT.